The 10 T cell receptor beta chains listed next were all sequenced from one sample in a study of T cells in pancreatic ductal adenocarcinoma (dated by TCRdb to 2017 to 2019). Library preparation used the immunoSEQ multiplex PCR assay. Imported from immuneACCESS, the table was reduced by TCRdb to in-frame sequences with V and J called. These copies leave out some clones; in studies compared against another copy, an unresolved V gene accounts for under half, and the cause of the remainder is not known. The sample profile shows around 9,000 clones; roughly two thirds of them were found once. The ten largest make up around 25% of the sample. The selected pancreatic ductal adenocarcinoma patients had received surgery without neoadjuvant therapy. Sequencing was carried out using pancreatic tumor tissue. These receptors were obtained from a human donor with pancreatic ductal adenocarcinoma.

The gene calls are TRBV7-2 and TRBJ2-2; 11 nucleotides line up with TRBD2. Per germline, CDR1 SGHTA and CDR2 FQGNSA. Trimming at V came to 2 bases and at J to 4 bases, leaving 9 bases not matched to a gene. This CDR3 contains 18 residues. The CDR3 nucleotides are TGTGCCAGCAGCTTAACAAGACTAGCGGGGTGGTCCACCGGGGAGCTGTTTTTT. Translated, it gives CASSLTRLAGWSTGELFF.

Only one count was recorded for this clone. The genes are TRBV20-1 and TRBJ2-3; D gene unclear. The germline V and J ends were trimmed by 3 bases and 8 bases, with 9 bases remaining between them. The CDR3 sequence is 11 residues long. The germline gives CDR1 DFQATT, CDR2 SNEGSKA (reference sequence). CDR3 in DNA: TGCAGTGCTAGGTCGCCAACTACGCAGTATTTT. It is translated as CSARSPTTQYF.

The table lists this clone with a count of one. The junction does not match germline at one end; this may be a read error. V is TRBV7-7 and J is TRBJ2-3, with 11 bases matching TRBD2. The germline gives CDR1 SSHAT, CDR2 FNYEAQ (reference sequence). CDR3 length: 17 amino acids. The CDR3 region has the DNA TGTGCTAGCAGCCCAGGGACTAGCGGTGCTAGCACAGATACGCAGTATTTT. This sequence encodes CASSPGTSGASTDTQYF.

The gene calls are TRBV10-3 and TRBJ2-3; 7 bases fit TRBD1. Germline assignment: CDR1 ENHRY and CDR2 SYGVKD. The ends lost 6 bases at V and 3 bases at J; junction bases unmatched: 9. CDR3 length: 15 residues. CDR3 nucleotide sequence: TGTGCCATCAGCCCGGGACAGTCGGGAACAGATACGCAGTATTTT. This gives the protein CAISPGQSGTDTQYF.

The table lists this clone with a count of one. This chain links TRBV18 with TRBJ1-3; possible D gene TRBD1, 5 bases. V dropped 2 bases and J dropped 2 bases, with 10 bases sitting between them. From germline, CDR1 is KGHSH and CDR2 LQKENI. The CDR3 has 15 residues. DNA of the CDR3: TGTGCCAGCTCACCAATGGGGGATCCTGGAAACACCATATATTTT. The encoded protein is CASSPMGDPGNTIYF. The full variable domain, in which reference TRBV18 and TRBJ1-3 provide the parts outside the CDR3, is NAGVMQNPRHLVRRRGQEARLRCSPMKGHSHVYWYRQLPEEGLKFMVYLQKENIIDESGMPKERFSAEFPKEGPSILRIQQVVRGDSAAYFCASSPMGDPGNTIYFGEGSWLTVV.

The chain combines TRBV10-2 with TRBJ1-5; weak D call: TRBD1 (5 bases). Germline CDR1 reads WSHSY; CDR2 reads SAAADI. The ends were cut back, 5 bases at V and 1 base at J, with 9 bases in the middle. The CDR3 has 14 amino acids. CDR3 sequence: CASSLQGSNQPQHF. CDR3 nucleotide sequence: TGCGCCAGCAGTCTTCAGGGAAGCAATCAGCCCCAGCATTTT.

The genes are TRBV27 and TRBJ2-7; D could derive from TRBD1 or TRBD2 (6 bases each). V lost 2 bases to trimming and J lost 6 bases, with 14 bases between them. Germline-derived CDR1 and CDR2 are MNHEY and SMNVEV (reference sequence). The CDR3 has 14 residues. The CDR3 region is CASSLAVRGGEQYF. In DNA, the CDR3 is TGTGCCAGCAGTTTAGCGGTCAGGGGAGGCGAGCAGTACTTC.

This chain joins TRBV4-3 and TRBJ2-7; D ambiguous. The CDR3 covers 11 residues. Germline loops: CDR1 LGHNA, CDR2 YSLEER. The V and J ends lost 0 bases and 9 bases respectively, with 6 bases between them. The CDR3 coding sequence is TGCGCCAGCAGCCAAGATCAGGTGCAGTACTTC. Residues: CASSQDQVQYF.

This clone was counted a few times. The V call is TRBV7-2, the J call TRBJ2-1; TRBD2 agrees at 12 bases. Germline-derived CDR1 and CDR2 are SGHTA and FQGNSA. This CDR3 contains 17 residues. J was trimmed by 9 bases and V by 3 bases; bases with no gene match: 12. Here the CDR3 reads CASSLTGASGGVGEQFF. The CDR3, as DNA: TGTGCCAGCAGCTTGACAGGAGCTAGCGGGGGGGTTGGTGAGCAGTTCTTC. The variable domain in full, with the rest retrieved from reference TRBV7-2 and TRBJ2-1, is GAGVSQSPSNKVTEKGKDVELRCDPISGHTALYWYRQSLGQGLEFLIYFQGNSAPDKSGLPSDRFSAERTGGSVSTLTIQRTQQEDSAVYLCASSLTGASGGVGEQFFGPGTRLTVL.

The gene calls are TRBV7-2 and TRBJ2-1, with TRBD2 identical over 7 bases. The ends lost 5 bases at V and 3 bases at J; junction bases unmatched: 4. This CDR3 has 14 amino acids. Germline V CDR1 and CDR2: SGHTA, FQGNSA. The CDR3 DNA sequence: TGTGCCAGCAGCCCCGCGGGAGTCTACAATGAGCAGTTCTTC. It is translated as CASSPAGVYNEQFF.